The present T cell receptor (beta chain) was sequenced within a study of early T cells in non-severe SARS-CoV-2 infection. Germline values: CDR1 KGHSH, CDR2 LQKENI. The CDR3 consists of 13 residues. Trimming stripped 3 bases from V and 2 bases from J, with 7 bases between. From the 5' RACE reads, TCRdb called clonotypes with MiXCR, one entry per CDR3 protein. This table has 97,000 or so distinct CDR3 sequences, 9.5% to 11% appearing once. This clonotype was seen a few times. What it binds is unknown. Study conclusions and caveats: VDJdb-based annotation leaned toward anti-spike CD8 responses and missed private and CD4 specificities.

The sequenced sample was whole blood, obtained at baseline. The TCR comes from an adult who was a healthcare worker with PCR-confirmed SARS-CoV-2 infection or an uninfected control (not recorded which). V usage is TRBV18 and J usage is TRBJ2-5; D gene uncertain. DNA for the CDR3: TGTGCCAGCTCACCCAACCGGCAAGAGACCCAGTACTTC. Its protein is CASSPNRQETQYF.